The clone carrying this TCR beta chain was picked up a small number of times. These data originate in a study of T-cell memory formation after mild COVID-19. From 5'RACE with constant-segment primers came TCR alpha and TCR beta cDNA libraries that carried sample barcodes and UMIs. TCRdb reanalysed the 5' RACE reads using MiXCR and keeps one entry per CDR3 protein. The sample lists about 560,000 distinct CDR3 sequences; 15% to 20% were seen once. The V end was cut by 11 bases, the J end by 2 bases, with 8 bases between. This CDR3 region has 11 residues. CDR1 and CDR2 (germline): SNHLY, FYNNEI. The chain recombines TRBV2 with TRBJ2-3; no clear D. The sample consisted of PBMCs or a T cell subset sorted from them (not recorded which). This clonotype originated in an adult woman who had mild COVID-19 (a few samples of this study predate the infection). Cell type and time point are not known. CDR3 sequence: CAAKVTDTQYF. As DNA, the CDR3 is TGTGCCGCTAAAGTCACAGATACGCAGTATTTT.